Described below is a single TCR beta chain sequence and its context. As yet, its antigen is unknown. Researchers ran the PCR with 60 Vbeta and 13 Jbeta primers. Only in-frame clones appear in the TCRdb table, and some are missing; sequencing was by immunoSEQ multiplex PCR. The sample records 150,000 to 180,000 clones, 75% to 85% being singletons. This sample was included in a study of cytomegalovirus exposure and HLA in healthy donors. Study-wide points: Several of the most significant clusters were apparently associated with common viral pathogens in a later analysis. In presence/absence analyses, roughly uniform sequencing depth across donors was assumed.

Per germline, CDR1 GTSNPN and CDR2 SVGIG (reference sequence). This CDR3 contains 12 residues. J was trimmed by 5 bases and V by 5 bases; bases with no gene match: 5. The rearrangement joins TRBV30 to TRBJ1-2; TRBD1 matches at 7 bases. This TCR derives from a young man in good health and CMV-seropositive. The sequenced sample consisted of PBMCs. The CDR3 DNA sequence: TGTGCCTGGGCACAGGGGTATTATGGCTACACCTTC. This gives the protein CAWAQGYYGYTF.